This entry lists 14 T cell receptor beta chains sequenced from one sample in a study of T cell responses to AZD1222 COVID-19 vaccine. Using immunoSEQ multiplex PCR, the repertoire was profiled, and TCRdb retains in-frame clones only, with some absent. This sample carries about 120,000 clones, 70% to 90% of them seen once, and the ten largest clones take about 1.5%. Here the sequenced sample was peripheral blood, taken on day 0 of AZD1222 vaccination. These receptors were collected from an adult in good health.

Here the CDR3 DNA reads TGTGCCAGCAGCAAAACAGGGGGCGCCTACAATGAGCAGTTCTTC. Translating gives CASSKTGGAYNEQFF. V is TRBV7-2 and J is TRBJ2-1; 9 bases are shared with TRBD1. CDR1 is SGHTA and CDR2 is FQGNSA in the germline V gene. V gave up 5 bases and J gave up 2 bases; unmatched junction bases: 4. CDR3 length: 15 amino acids. Based on the CDR3 plus reference TRBV7-2 and TRBJ2-1, the full variable domain is GAGVSQSPSNKVTEKGKDVELRCDPISGHTALYWYRQSLGQGLEFLIYFQGNSAPDKSGLPSDRFSAERTGGSVSTLTIQRTQQEDSAVYLCASSKTGGAYNEQFFGPGTRLTVL.

The chain has TRBV29-1 and TRBJ1-4; a possible D gene is TRBD1 (5 bases). The CDR3 spans 13 residues. Germline V gene lookup returns CDR1 SQVTM and CDR2 ANQGSEA. Deletions cut 7 bases from V and 7 bases from J, with 16 bases between. CDR3 residues: CSALRGGGEKLFF. In DNA form, the CDR3 reads TGCAGCGCCTTGAGAGGCGGGGGTGAAAAACTGTTTTTT.

V gene TRBV19 combines with J gene TRBJ1-2; 9 bases fit TRBD1. After removal of 9 bases from V and 6 bases from J, the junction contained 8 bases not matched to a gene. The CDR3 contains 13 residues. Germline assignment: CDR1 LNHDA and CDR2 SQIVND (reference sequence). The CDR3 reads CASHWDRANGYTF. CDR3 nucleotides: TGTGCCAGCCACTGGGACAGGGCGAATGGCTACACCTTC.

J is TRBJ1-1 and V is TRBV13; 7 bases agree with TRBD1. Germline assignment: CDR1 PRHDT and CDR2 FYEKMQ (reference sequence). V was clipped by 0 bases and J by 0 bases; unmatched bases: 7. The CDR3 spans 17 residues. CDR3 in amino acids: CASSLGQGEFMNTEAFF. The CDR3 DNA sequence: TGTGCCAGCAGCTTAGGGCAGGGGGAGTTCATGAACACTGAAGCTTTCTTT.

The chain joins TRBV7-9 to TRBJ1-1; no clear D gene. V was trimmed by 7 bases and J by 1 base, leaving 10 bases between them. The CDR3 is made up of 13 amino acids. CDR1 SEHNR and CDR2 FQNEAQ come from the germline V gene (reference sequence). CDR3 protein: CASNPDRNTEAFF. The CDR3 DNA reads as TGTGCCAGCAACCCGGACCGGAACACTGAAGCTTTCTTT.

The rearrangement joins TRBV9 to TRBJ2-7, with TRBD2 matching over 11 bases. V shed 6 bases, J shed 8 bases, and the junction held 10 bases outside the gene matches. Germline V gives CDR1 SGDLS, CDR2 YYNGEE. CDR3 length: 14 residues. The CDR3 nucleotides are TGTGCCAGCACCCCCGGCCTAGCGGGGGGAAAGCAGTACTTC. It translates to CASTPGLAGGKQYF.

The chain recombines TRBV28 with TRBJ1-1, with TRBD1 identical over 7 bases. Trimming cost V 6 bases and J 5 bases; bases outside gene matches: 9. The CDR3 has 14 residues. Germline values: CDR1 MDHEN, CDR2 SYDVKM. For the CDR3, the DNA is TGTGCCAGCAGCCCCCGACAGGGAAGGACTGAAGCTTTCTTT. Amino acid sequence: CASSPRQGRTEAFF. Drawing the rest from reference TRBV28 and TRBJ1-1, the complete variable domain is DVKVTQSSRYLVKRTGEKVFLECVQDMDHENMFWYRQDPGLGLRLIYFSYDVKMKEKGDIPEGYSVSREKKERFSLILESASTNQTSMYLCASSPRQGRTEAFFGQGTRLTVV.

This clone has a handful of counts. This chain joins TRBV10-1 and TRBJ1-4; TRBD1 matches at 7 bases. This CDR3 contains 17 residues. The junction had 12 bases not matched to a gene; V was cut back by 3 bases and J by 5 bases. The germline V gene encodes CDR1 WNHNN and CDR2 SYGVQD (reference sequence). CDR3 sequence: CASSDPPGAGGNEKLFF. CDR3 nucleotides: TGCGCCAGCAGTGATCCGCCGGGGGCAGGGGGAAATGAAAAACTGTTTTTT.

About this clone: Other nucleotide sequences from this sample produce the same CDR3. The chain employs TRBV27 and TRBJ1-5; 8 nucleotides match TRBD1. The CDR3 runs to 15 residues. The V gene end was trimmed by 5 bases and the J gene end by 3 bases; junction bases not matched to a gene: 6. The germline CDR1 and CDR2 sequences are MNHEY and SMNVEV (reference sequence). CDR3 sequence: CASSPGGLVNQPQHF. The CDR3 DNA reads as TGTGCCAGCAGTCCAGGGGGCTTGGTCAATCAGCCCCAGCATTTT.

CDR3 region: CAWSLTGGRDEQYF. CDR3 in DNA: TGTGCCTGGAGTCTCACAGGGGGCCGAGACGAGCAGTACTTC. The gene calls are TRBV30 and TRBJ2-7, with 9 positions matching TRBD1. The CDR3 runs to 14 residues. V trimming: 2 bases; J trimming: 5 bases; junction bases outside the gene matches: 7. Germline V CDR1 and CDR2: GTSNPN, SVGIG (reference sequence).

This CDR3 is CASSQSGGTNTGELFF. Here the CDR3 DNA reads TGTGCCAGCAGCCAATCAGGGGGGACGAACACCGGGGAGCTGTTTTTT. This chain uses TRBV3-1 (or the pseudogene TRBV3-2) with TRBJ2-2; maybe TRBD1 (7 bases). V gave up 2 bases and J gave up 0 bases, with 10 bases separating them. Germline V gives CDR1 LGHDT, CDR2 YNNKEL (reference sequence). The CDR3 consists of 16 residues.

The chain has TRBV2 and TRBJ2-3; D not certain. Trimming stripped 8 bases from V and 9 bases from J, with 12 bases between. Germline V gives CDR1 SNHLY, CDR2 FYNNEI. This CDR3 contains 11 residues. The CDR3 DNA is TGTGCCAGCGGTCAAAAGGTGACGCAGTATTTT. Protein product: CASGQKVTQYF.

This clone appeared a few times. In DNA form, the CDR3 reads TGTGCCAGCAGCTCGGGACTTGTCAGGCATGGAAACACCATATATTTT. It is translated as CASSSGLVRHGNTIYF. The chain carries TRBV7-8 and TRBJ1-3; D may be TRBD1 (5 bases). The CDR3 has 16 amino acids. Germline V gives CDR1 SGHVS, CDR2 FQNEAQ. Trimming stripped 4 bases from V and 3 bases from J, with 16 bases between.

J is TRBJ2-3 and V is TRBV4-2; perhaps TRBD2 as D (6 bases). The CDR3 contains 15 residues. Trimming removed 0 bases from V and 4 bases from J, with 11 bases in between. CDR1 is LGHNA, CDR2 YNFKEQ, per germline. The CDR3 spells CASSQDSLAPDTQYF. CDR3 DNA: TGTGCCAGCAGCCAAGATTCCCTAGCGCCAGATACGCAGTATTTT.